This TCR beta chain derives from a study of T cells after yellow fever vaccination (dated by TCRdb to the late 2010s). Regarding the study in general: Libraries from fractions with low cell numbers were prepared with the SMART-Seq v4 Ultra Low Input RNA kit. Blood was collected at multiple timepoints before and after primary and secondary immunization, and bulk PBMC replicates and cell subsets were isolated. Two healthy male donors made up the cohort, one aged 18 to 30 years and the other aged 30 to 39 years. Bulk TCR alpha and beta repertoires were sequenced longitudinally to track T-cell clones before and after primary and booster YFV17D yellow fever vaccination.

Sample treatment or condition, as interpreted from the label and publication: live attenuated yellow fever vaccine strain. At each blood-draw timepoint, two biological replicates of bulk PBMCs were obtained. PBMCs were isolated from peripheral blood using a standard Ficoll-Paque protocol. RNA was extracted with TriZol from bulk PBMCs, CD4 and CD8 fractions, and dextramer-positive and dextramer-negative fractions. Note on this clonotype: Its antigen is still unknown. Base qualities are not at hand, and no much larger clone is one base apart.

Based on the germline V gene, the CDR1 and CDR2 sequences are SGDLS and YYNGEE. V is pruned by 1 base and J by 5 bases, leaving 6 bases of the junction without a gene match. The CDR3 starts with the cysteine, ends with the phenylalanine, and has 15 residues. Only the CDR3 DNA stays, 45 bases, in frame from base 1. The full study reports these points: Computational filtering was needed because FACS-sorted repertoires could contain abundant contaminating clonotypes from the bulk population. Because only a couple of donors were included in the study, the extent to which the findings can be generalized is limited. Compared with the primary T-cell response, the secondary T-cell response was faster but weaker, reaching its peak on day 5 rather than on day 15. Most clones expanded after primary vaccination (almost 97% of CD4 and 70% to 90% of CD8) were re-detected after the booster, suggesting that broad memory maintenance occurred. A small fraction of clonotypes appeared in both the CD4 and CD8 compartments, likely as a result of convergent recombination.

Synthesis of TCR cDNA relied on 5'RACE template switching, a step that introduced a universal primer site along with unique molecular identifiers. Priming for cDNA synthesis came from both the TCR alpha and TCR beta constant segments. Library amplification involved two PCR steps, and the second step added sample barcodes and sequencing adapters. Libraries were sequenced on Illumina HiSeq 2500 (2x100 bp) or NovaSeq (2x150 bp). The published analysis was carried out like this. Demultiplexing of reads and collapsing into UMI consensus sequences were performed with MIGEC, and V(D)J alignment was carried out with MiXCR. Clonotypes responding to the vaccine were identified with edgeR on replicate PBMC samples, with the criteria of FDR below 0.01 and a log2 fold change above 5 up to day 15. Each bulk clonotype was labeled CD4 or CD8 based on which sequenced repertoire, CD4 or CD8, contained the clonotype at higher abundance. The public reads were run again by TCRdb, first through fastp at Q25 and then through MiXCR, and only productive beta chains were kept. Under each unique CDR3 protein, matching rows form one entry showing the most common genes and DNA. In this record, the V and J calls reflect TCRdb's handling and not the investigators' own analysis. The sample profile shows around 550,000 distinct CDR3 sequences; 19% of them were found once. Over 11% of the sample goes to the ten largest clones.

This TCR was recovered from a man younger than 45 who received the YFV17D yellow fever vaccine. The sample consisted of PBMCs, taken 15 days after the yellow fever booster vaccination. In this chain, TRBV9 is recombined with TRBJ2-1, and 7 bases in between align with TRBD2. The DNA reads TGTGCCAGCAGCGTAACAGCGGGACCGAACAATGAGCAGTTCTTC. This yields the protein CASSVTAGPNNEQFF.